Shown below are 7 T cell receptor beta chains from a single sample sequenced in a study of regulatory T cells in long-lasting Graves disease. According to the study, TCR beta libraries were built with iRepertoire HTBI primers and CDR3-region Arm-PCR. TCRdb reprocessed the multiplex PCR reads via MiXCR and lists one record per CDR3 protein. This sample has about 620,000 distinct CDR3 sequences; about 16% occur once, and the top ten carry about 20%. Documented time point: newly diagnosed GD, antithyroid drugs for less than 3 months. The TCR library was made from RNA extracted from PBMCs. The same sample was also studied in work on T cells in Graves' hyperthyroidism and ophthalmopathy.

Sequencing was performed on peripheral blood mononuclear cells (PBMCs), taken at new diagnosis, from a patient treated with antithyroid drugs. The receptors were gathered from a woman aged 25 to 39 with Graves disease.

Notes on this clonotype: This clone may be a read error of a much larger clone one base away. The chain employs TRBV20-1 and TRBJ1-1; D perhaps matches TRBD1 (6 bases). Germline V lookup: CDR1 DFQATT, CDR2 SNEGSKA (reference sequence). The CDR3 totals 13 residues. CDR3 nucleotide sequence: TGCAGTGCTAGATACACTCGGGACACTGAAACTTTCTTT. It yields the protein CSARYTRDTETFF.

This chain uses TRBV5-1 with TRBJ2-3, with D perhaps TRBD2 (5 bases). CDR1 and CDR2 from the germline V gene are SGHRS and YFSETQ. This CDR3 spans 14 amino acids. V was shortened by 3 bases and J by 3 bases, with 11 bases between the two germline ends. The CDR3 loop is CASSYGEITDTQYF. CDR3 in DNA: TGCGCCAGCAGCTATGGGGAGATTACAGATACGCAGTATTTT.

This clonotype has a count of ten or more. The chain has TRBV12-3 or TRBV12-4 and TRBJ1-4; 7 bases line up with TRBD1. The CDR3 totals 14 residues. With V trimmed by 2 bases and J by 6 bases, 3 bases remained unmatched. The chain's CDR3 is CASSLFTGDEKLFF. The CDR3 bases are TGTGCCAGCAGTTTATTCACAGGGGATGAAAAACTGTTTTTT.

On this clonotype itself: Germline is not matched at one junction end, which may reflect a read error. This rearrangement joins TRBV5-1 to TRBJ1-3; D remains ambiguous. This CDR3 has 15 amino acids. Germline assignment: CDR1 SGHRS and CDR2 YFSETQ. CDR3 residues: CAGSSDAFSGNTIYF. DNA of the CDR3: TGCGCCGGCAGCTCGGACGCTTTCTCTGGAAACACCATATATTTT.

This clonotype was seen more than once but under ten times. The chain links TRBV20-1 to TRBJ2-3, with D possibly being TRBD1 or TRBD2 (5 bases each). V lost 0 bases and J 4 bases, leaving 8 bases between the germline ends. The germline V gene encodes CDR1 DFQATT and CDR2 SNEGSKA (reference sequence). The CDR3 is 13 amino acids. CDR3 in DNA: TGCAGTGCTAGAGAGGGGGTTCCAGATACGCAGTATTTT. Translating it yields CSAREGVPDTQYF.

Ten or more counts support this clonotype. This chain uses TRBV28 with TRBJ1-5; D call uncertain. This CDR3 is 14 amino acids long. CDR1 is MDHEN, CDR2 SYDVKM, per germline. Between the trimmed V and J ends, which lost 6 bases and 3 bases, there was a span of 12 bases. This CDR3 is CASSPLWTNQPQHF. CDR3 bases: TGTGCCAGCAGCCCTCTCTGGACCAATCAGCCCCAGCATTTT.

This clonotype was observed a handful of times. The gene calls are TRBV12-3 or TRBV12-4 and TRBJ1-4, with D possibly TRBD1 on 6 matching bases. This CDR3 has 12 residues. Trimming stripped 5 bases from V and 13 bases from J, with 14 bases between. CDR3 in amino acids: CASSNRQAVLFF. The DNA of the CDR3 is TGTGCCAGCAGTAACCGACAGGCAGTACTGTTTTTT.